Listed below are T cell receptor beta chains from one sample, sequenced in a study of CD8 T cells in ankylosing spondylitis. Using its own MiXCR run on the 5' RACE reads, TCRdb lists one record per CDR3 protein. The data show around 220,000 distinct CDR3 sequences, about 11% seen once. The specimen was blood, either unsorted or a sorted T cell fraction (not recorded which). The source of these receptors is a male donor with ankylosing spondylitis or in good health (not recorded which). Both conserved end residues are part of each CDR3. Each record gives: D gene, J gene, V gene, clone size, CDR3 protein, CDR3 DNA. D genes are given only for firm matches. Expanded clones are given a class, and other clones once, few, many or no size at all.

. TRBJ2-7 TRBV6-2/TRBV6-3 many CASRRADSYEQYF TGTGCCAGCAGGCGCGCAGATTCCTACGAGCAGTACTTC
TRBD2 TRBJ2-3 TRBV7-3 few CASSSGGSADTQYF TGTGCCAGCAGCTCGGGGGGGAGCGCAGATACGCAGTATTTT
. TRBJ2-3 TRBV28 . CASNGGVSTDTQYF TGTGCCAGCAACGGAGGGGTTAGCACAGATACGCAGTATTTT
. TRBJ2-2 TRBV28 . CATGETKKDTGELFF TGTGCCACCGGCGAGACAAAGAAGGACACCGGGGAGCTGTTTTTT
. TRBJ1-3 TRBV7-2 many CASSLVPDGNTIYF TGTGCCAGCAGCTTAGTTCCAGACGGAAACACCATATATTTT
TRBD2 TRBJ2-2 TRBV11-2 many CASSLAGGPTTGELFF TGTGCCAGCAGCTTAGCGGGGGGGCCGACCACCGGGGAGCTGTTTTTT
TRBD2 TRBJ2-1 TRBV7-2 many CASSYGLAGGEQFF TGTGCCAGCAGCTACGGACTAGCGGGCGGCGAGCAGTTCTTC
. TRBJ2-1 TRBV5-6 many CASSLGGETSYNEQFF TGTGCCAGCAGCTTGGGAGGGGAAACCTCCTACAATGAGCAGTTCTTC
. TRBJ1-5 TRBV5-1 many CASSLVTGGQPQHF TGCGCCAGCAGCTTGGTTACGGGAGGACAGCCCCAGCATTTT
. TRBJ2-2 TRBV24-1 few CATSETKRNTGELFF TGTGCCACCAGTGAGACCAAGAGGAACACCGGGGAGCTGTTTTTT
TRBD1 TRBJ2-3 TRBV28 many CASTLGQLLDTQYF TGTGCCAGCACCCTGGGACAGCTGCTAGATACGCAGTATTTT
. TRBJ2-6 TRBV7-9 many CASLMGSGANVLTF TGTGCCAGCCTCATGGGGTCCGGGGCCAACGTCCTGACTTTC
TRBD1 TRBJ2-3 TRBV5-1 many CASSNRDRGTDTQYF TGCGCCAGCAGCAACCGGGACAGGGGCACAGATACGCAGTATTTT
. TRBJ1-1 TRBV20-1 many CSAGMGQGTEAFF TGCAGTGCTGGAATGGGCCAAGGCACTGAAGCTTTCTTT
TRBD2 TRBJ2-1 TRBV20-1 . CSAGPSAGGSTEQFF TGCAGTGCTGGTCCCTCGGCGGGGGGTAGCACTGAGCAGTTCTTC
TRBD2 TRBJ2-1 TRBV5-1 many CASSAQTSGGANEQFF TGCGCCAGCAGCGCCCAGACTAGCGGGGGGGCTAATGAGCAGTTCTTC
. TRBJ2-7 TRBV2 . CASNWQGYEQYF TGTGCCAGCAATTGGCAGGGTTACGAGCAGTACTTC
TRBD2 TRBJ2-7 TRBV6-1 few CASSEASGGLYEQYF TGTGCCAGCAGTGAAGCAAGCGGGGGGTTGTACGAGCAGTACTTC
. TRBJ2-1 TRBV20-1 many CSASGKLIYNEQFF TGCAGTGCTAGTGGGAAGCTTATCTACAATGAGCAGTTCTTC
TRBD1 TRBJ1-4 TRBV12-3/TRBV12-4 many CASSGDRGRGKLFF TGTGCCAGCAGTGGGGACAGGGGGCGCGGAAAACTGTTTTTT
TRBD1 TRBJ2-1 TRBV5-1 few CASSLRDRGHYNEQFF TGCGCCAGCAGCTTGAGGGACAGGGGGCATTACAATGAGCAGTTCTTC
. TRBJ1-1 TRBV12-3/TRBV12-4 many CASSPRGGANTEAFF TGTGCCAGCAGCCCCAGGGGAGGGGCCAACACTGAAGCTTTCTTT
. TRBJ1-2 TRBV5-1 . CASSLEVSGYYGYTF TGCGCCAGCAGCTTGGAAGTGAGCGGGTATTATGGCTACACCTTC
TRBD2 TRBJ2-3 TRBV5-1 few CASSETSGGGYTQYF TGCGCCAGCAGCGAGACTAGCGGGGGGGGTTATACGCAGTATTTT
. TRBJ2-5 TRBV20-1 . CSARDGHSQETQYF TGCAGTGCTAGAGATGGGCACAGTCAAGAGACCCAGTACTTC
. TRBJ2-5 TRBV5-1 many CASSLSTGEGETQYF TGCGCCAGCAGCTTGTCTACTGGTGAGGGAGAGACCCAGTACTTC
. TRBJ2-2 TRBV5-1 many CASRDSSGADTGELFF TGCGCCAGCAGGGACAGCAGCGGGGCGGATACCGGGGAGCTGTTTTTT
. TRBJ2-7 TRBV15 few CATSRDPMGPQEQYF TGTGCCACCAGCAGAGATCCTATGGGCCCCCAGGAGCAGTACTTC
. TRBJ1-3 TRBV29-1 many CSVEDVAPSAGNTIYF TGCAGCGTTGAAGATGTGGCCCCGAGCGCTGGAAACACCATATATTTT
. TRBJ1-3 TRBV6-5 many CASSYAGFGNTIYF TGTGCCAGCAGTTACGCAGGGTTTGGAAACACCATATATTTT
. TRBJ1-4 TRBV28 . CASVPGGVGKEKLFF TGTGCCAGCGTTCCGGGGGGGGTCGGGAAGGAAAAACTGTTTTTT
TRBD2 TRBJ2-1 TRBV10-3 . CAIGSGGPFEQFF TGTGCCATCGGTAGCGGGGGGCCGTTTGAGCAGTTCTTC
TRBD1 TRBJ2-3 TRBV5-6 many CASSLAPQDRRLRTDTQYF TGTGCCAGCAGCTTGGCCCCTCAGGACAGGAGACTTCGCACAGATACGCAGTATTTT
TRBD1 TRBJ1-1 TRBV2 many CASTRTGQTEAFF TGTGCCAGCACCCGGACAGGGCAAACTGAAGCTTTCTTT
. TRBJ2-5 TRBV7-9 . CASREDGTPVETQYF TGTGCCAGCAGAGAGGACGGGACTCCGGTGGAGACCCAGTACTTC
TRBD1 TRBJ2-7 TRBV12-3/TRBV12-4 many CASSILDRSYEQYF TGTGCCAGCAGCATTCTGGACAGGTCCTACGAGCAGTACTTC
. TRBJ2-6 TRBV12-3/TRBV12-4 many CASISGANVLTF TGTGCCAGCATCTCTGGGGCCAACGTCCTGACTTTC
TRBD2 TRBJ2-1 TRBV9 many CASSVVSGESNEQFF TGTGCCAGCAGCGTAGTAAGCGGGGAGTCCAATGAGCAGTTCTTC
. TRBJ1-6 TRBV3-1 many CASSQGVAERGVSYNSPLHF TGTGCCAGCAGCCAGGGGGTCGCGGAGAGAGGAGTTTCCTATAATTCACCCCTCCACTTT
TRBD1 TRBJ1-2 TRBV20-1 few CSARPGGYYGDTF TGCAGTGCTAGACCAGGGGGTTACTATGGCGACACCTTC
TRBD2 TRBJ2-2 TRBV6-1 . CASSQTSGGGTGELFF TGTGCCAGCAGTCAAACTAGCGGGGGGGGGACCGGGGAGCTGTTTTTT
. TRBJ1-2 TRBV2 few CASKVRGGNYGYTF TGTGCCAGCAAGGTGCGGGGTGGGAACTATGGCTACACCTTC
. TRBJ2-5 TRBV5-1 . CASDRGAEQETQYF TGCGCCAGCGATCGGGGGGCAGAGCAAGAGACCCAGTACTTC
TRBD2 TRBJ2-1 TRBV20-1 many CSARPAGLSYNEQFF TGCAGTGCTAGGCCCGCGGGACTATCCTACAATGAGCAGTTCTTC
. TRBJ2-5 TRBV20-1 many CSALLYQETQYF TGCAGTGCTTTACTGTACCAAGAGACCCAGTACTTC
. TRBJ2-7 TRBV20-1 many CSARDAAQGNLGEQYF TGCAGTGCTAGAGATGCGGCCCAGGGTAATTTGGGTGAGCAGTACTTC
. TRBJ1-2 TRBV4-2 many CASSQTGAGYTF TGTGCCAGCAGCCAAACGGGGGCTGGCTACACCTTC
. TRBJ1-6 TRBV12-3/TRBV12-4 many CAIAVGSYNSPLHF TGTGCCATCGCGGTGGGGTCCTATAATTCACCCCTCCACTTT
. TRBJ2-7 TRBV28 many CASSGAGINSYEQYF TGTGCCAGCAGTGGAGCGGGCATAAATTCCTACGAGCAGTACTTC
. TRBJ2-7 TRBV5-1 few CASSAGQSSYEQYF TGCGCCAGCAGCGCGGGACAGAGCTCCTACGAGCAGTACTTC
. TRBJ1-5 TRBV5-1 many CASSPGGGGNQPQHF TGCGCCAGCAGCCCGGGGGGAGGGGGCAATCAGCCCCAGCATTTT
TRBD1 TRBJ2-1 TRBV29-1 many CSVTLSGTGNLNEQFF TGCAGCGTCACTCTATCCGGGACAGGCAACTTAAATGAGCAGTTCTTC
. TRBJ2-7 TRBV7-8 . CASSPDGDSYEQYF TGTGCCAGCAGCCCCGACGGGGACTCCTACGAGCAGTACTTC
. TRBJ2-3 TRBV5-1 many CASRDSTGTDTQYF TGCGCCAGCCGGGACTCGACAGGCACAGATACGCAGTATTTT